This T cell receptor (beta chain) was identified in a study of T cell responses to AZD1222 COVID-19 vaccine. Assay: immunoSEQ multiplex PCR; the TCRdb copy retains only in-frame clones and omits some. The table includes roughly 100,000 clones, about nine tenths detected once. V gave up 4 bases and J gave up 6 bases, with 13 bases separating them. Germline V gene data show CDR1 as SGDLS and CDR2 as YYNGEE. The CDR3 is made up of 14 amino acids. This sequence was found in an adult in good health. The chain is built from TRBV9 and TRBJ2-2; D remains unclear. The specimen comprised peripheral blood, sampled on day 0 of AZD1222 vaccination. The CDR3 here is CASSLRAAAGELFF. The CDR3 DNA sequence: TGTGCCAGCAGCCTACGGGCCGCCGCCGGGGAGCTGTTTTTT. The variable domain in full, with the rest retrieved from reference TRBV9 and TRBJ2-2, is DSGVTQTPKHLITATGQRVTLRCSPRSGDLSVYWYQQSLDQGLQFLIQYYNGEERAKGNILERFSAQQFPDLHSELNLSSLELGDSALYFCASSLRAAAGELFFGEGSRLTVL.